This T cell receptor beta chain was sequenced for a study of OX40 agonist ivuxolimab in advanced cancers. As for the study in general: Patients were infused with ivuxolimab every 2 weeks at 0.01 to 10 mg/kg. Mean age 60 years, range about 23 to 80; 82.7% male.

Generated by immunoSEQ multiplex PCR, the TCRdb table keeps only in-frame clones and is missing some. The table records 60,000 to 75,000 clones, 88% of them present only once. As regards this clone: Its antigen is unidentified.

Broader study findings: Among the lowest levels of clonal expansion were found in partial responders at 0.1-3.0 mg/kg.

The CDR3 runs 15 residues. With 9 bases clipped from V and 0 bases from J, the junction kept 6 bases outside the gene matches. CDR1 is SNHLY, CDR2 FYNNEI, per germline. Sequenced here: CD4+ or CD8+ T cells sorted from blood, sampled in a trial of the OX40 agonist ivuxolimab. The TCR was taken from an adult with an advanced solid tumor such as melanoma, head and neck, liver or kidney cancer. The chain is built from TRBV2 and TRBJ1-4; 8 nucleotides match TRBD1. The CDR3 protein is CASGTGSATNEKLFF. The CDR3 DNA is TGTGCCAGTGGGACAGGCTCTGCAACTAATGAAAAACTGTTTTTT.